A single sample gave rise to the 6 T cell receptor beta chains below, sequenced in a study of radiation and T cells in renal cell carcinoma. The repertoire was sequenced with immunoSEQ multiplex PCR; TCRdb's copy has only in-frame clones and lacks some. The sample includes around 130,000 clones, around 90% seen only once; the top ten take over 4.5%. Time point here: blood 2 weeks post-SBRT. As for treatment: 15 Gy SBRT to primary tumor, nephrectomy 4 weeks later. Sequencing was performed on blood, taken from a patient whose treatment included radiotherapy and nephrectomy. Receptor source: a woman in her 70s with renal cell carcinoma.

The chain carries TRBV6-5 and TRBJ1-5; TRBD1 matches at 7 bases. Germline V lookup: CDR1 MNHEY, CDR2 SVGAGI. The CDR3 is 13 amino acids. V trimming: 6 bases; J trimming: 4 bases; junction bases outside the gene matches: 3. DNA for the CDR3: TGTGCCAGCAGAGGGACAGCTAATCAGCCCCAGCATTTT. This encodes CASRGTANQPQHF.

The chain links TRBV6-1 to TRBJ1-1, with D possibly matching TRBD1 (5 bases). The germline CDR1 and CDR2 sequences are MNHNS and SASEGT. CDR3 length: 13 amino acids. Between the trimmed V and J ends, which lost 5 bases and 1 base, there was a span of 8 bases. The CDR3 protein is CASSQQANTEAFF. The CDR3, as DNA: TGTGCCAGCAGTCAACAGGCGAACACTGAAGCTTTCTTT.

The chain carries TRBV10-3 and TRBJ2-5, with 9 nucleotides matching TRBD1. The CDR3 consists of 14 residues. The germline CDR1 and CDR2 sequences are ENHRY and SYGVKD. After removal of 6 bases from V and 5 bases from J, the junction contained 7 bases not matched to a gene. CDR3 nucleotides: TGTGCCATCAGAGATACAGGGGGCTTTGAGACCCAGTACTTC. Its protein is CAIRDTGGFETQYF.

The V gene is TRBV4-2, the J gene TRBJ2-7; the match to TRBD1 covers 8 bases. The germline V gene encodes CDR1 LGHNA and CDR2 YNFKEQ. Trimming took 4 bases from V and 7 from J; bases not matched to a gene: 12. The CDR3 extends over 15 amino acids. This chain's CDR3 is CASSREGQGVWEQYF. DNA for the CDR3: TGTGCCAGCAGCCGGGAAGGACAGGGTGTTTGGGAGCAGTACTTC.

The chain uses TRBV27 and TRBJ2-7; 7 bases map to TRBD2. J lost 2 bases, V lost 7 bases, and 8 bases had no gene match. Germline CDR1 and CDR2: MNHEY and SMNVEV (reference sequence). This CDR3 has 14 amino acids. The CDR3 region has the DNA TGTGCCAGCACTCGGGGCGGGGGACCCTACGAGCAGTACTTC. It codes for CASTRGGGPYEQYF.

The V gene is TRBV28, the J gene TRBJ2-5; 9 nucleotides line up with TRBD2. CDR1 and CDR2 (germline): MDHEN, SYDVKM. This CDR3 is built from 17 residues. Unmatched junction bases numbered 13, after V lost 4 bases and J lost 4 bases. This CDR3 reads CASSSQRGASRRETQYF. The CDR3 nucleotides read TGTGCCAGCAGTTCCCAGCGGGGGGCCTCAAGAAGAGAGACCCAGTACTTC.